Listed here is a single T cell receptor beta chain. Its antigen is still unknown. Libraries were prepared by immunoSEQ multiplex PCR; TCRdb keeps only in-frame clonotypes and omits some of them. The table lists roughly 45,000 clones, around 85% of them singletons. The germline V gene encodes CDR1 LNHDA and CDR2 SQIVND (reference sequence). CDR3 length equals 12 residues. Trimming shortened V by 2 bases and J by 8 bases, and 7 bases separated the two germline ends. The entry originates in a study of OX40 agonist ivuxolimab in advanced cancers. Study findings and constraints: Among expanded peripheral T cells, antigen specificity went undetermined. In CD8+ T cells, expanded clones were on average more numerous than in CD4+.

The source is an adult with an advanced solid tumor such as melanoma, head and neck, liver or kidney cancer. Here the sequenced sample was CD4+ or CD8+ T cells sorted from blood, taken in a trial of the OX40 agonist ivuxolimab. This chain connects TRBV19 to TRBJ2-1; D is ambiguous. The CDR3 loop reads CASSISAHEQFF. CDR3 bases: TGTGCCAGTAGTATATCAGCCCATGAGCAGTTCTTC.